The clone carrying this T cell receptor (beta chain) has a handful of counts. The antigen is undetermined. The source of the sample is a study of T-cell memory formation after mild COVID-19. Study outcomes and limitations: Cross-reactive memory appears to have joined, as suggested by some responding clones showing up in pre-infection memory.

The length of the CDR3 is 16 residues. Germline V gives CDR1 SGHDT, CDR2 YYEEEE. Trimming pared 3 bases from V and 0 bases from J, leaving 10 bases between. Constant-segment primers and 5'RACE yielded cDNA libraries for TCR alpha and TCR beta, each carrying sample barcodes and UMIs. From the 5' RACE reads, TCRdb called clonotypes with MiXCR, one entry per CDR3 protein. Here the sample spans roughly 450,000 distinct CDR3 sequences, roughly 18% being singletons. The gene calls are TRBV5-6 and TRBJ2-6; D is undetermined. The TCR comes from an adult woman who had mild COVID-19 (a few samples of this study predate the infection). Cell type and time point are not known. The sequenced material came from PBMCs or a T cell subset sorted from them (not recorded which). The CDR3 region has the DNA TGTGCCAGCAGCTCTACCCAAATCTCTGGGGCCAACGTCCTGACTTTC. It specifies CASSSTQISGANVLTF.